This passage covers 23 T cell receptor beta chains from one sample sequenced in a study of shared clonotypes between healthy human individuals. Using immunoSEQ multiplex PCR, the repertoire was profiled, and TCRdb retains in-frame clones only, with some absent. The data contain under 600,000 clones, approximately 95% of them singletons. Sample: naive CD4+ T cells sorted from blood. Subset given: CD45RA+ positively selected. These receptors all stem from a woman in her thirties in good health.

The V gene is TRBV10-1, the J gene TRBJ2-2; the D gene is possibly TRBD2 (6 bases). The CDR3 runs to 14 residues. V was cut by 6 bases and J by 1 base, with 9 bases left in between. Germline values: CDR1 WNHNN, CDR2 SYGVQD (reference sequence). CDR3 region: CASRSGQNTGELFF. The CDR3 nucleotides are TGCGCCAGCAGAAGCGGGCAGAACACCGGGGAGCTGTTTTTT.

The V call is TRBV21-1, the J call TRBJ2-6. TRBV21-1 is termed a pseudogene. CDR3 length: 18 residues. The CDR3 nucleotides are TGTGCCATCGAACCACCGGGCCCAGGTTTCTCTGGGGCCAACGTCCTGACTTTC. Translation: CAIEPPGPGFSGANVLTF.

J is TRBJ2-1 and V is TRBV25-1; possible D gene TRBD1, 5 bases. V was clipped by 2 bases and J by 3 bases, with 8 bases between them. The germline CDR1 and CDR2 sequences are MGHDK and SYGVNS. CDR3 length: 14 residues. Written as DNA, the CDR3 is TGTGCCAGCAGTGAAAGACAGCGCTACAATGAGCAGTTCTTC. Protein: CASSERQRYNEQFF. Drawing the rest from reference TRBV25-1 and TRBJ2-1, the complete variable domain is EADIYQTPRYLVIGTGKKITLECSQTMGHDKMYWYQQDPGMELHLIHYSYGVNSTEKGDLSSESTVSRIRTEHFPLTLESARPSHTSQYLCASSERQRYNEQFFGPGTRLTVL.

The chain joins TRBV7-9 to TRBJ2-1, with D perhaps given as TRBD1 or TRBD2 (6 bases each). V lost 4 bases to trimming and J lost 8 bases, with 18 bases between them. CDR1 SEHNR and CDR2 FQNEAQ come from the germline V gene (reference sequence). This CDR3 has 15 amino acids. The CDR3 here is CASSSMGGRAHEQFF. In DNA, the CDR3 is TGTGCCAGCAGCTCAATGGGGGGCAGGGCGCATGAGCAGTTCTTC.

Concerning this clone itself: The sample has other DNA sequences that encode this CDR3 too. The V and J genes are TRBV30 and TRBJ1-2; 8 bases line up with TRBD1. J gave up 9 bases and V 0 bases, and 9 bases lay outside the gene matches. CDR1 GTSNPN and CDR2 SVGIG come from the germline V gene (reference sequence). The CDR3 totals 14 residues. The CDR3 DNA sequence: TGTGCCTGGAGTGTAGGTACACACAGGGGGAGCTACACCTTC. Its protein product is CAWSVGTHRGSYTF.

J is TRBJ2-5 and V is TRBV11-2; 8 bases line up with TRBD2. Per the germline V gene, CDR1 is SGHAT and CDR2 is FQNNGV. V gave up 2 bases and J gave up 3 bases; unmatched junction bases: 8. This CDR3 contains 16 residues. DNA for the CDR3: TGTGCCAGCAGCTTACGTTTAGGAGCGGGAGAAGAGACCCAGTACTTC. It is translated as CASSLRLGAGEETQYF.

J is TRBJ2-4 and V is TRBV28; D is uncertain. Trimming stripped 2 bases from V and 0 bases from J, with 20 bases between. CDR3 length: 19 amino acids. Germline V CDR1 and CDR2: MDHEN, SYDVKM. The chain's CDR3 is CASSLESYGLIKAKNIQYF. CDR3 in DNA: TGTGCCAGCAGTTTAGAATCTTATGGCCTAATAAAAGCCAAAAACATTCAGTACTTC.

The gene calls are TRBV13 and TRBJ1-1, with a possible D match to TRBD1 (6 bases). V was shortened by 3 bases and J by 1 base, with 9 bases between the two germline ends. This CDR3 is built from 14 residues. Germline V gene sequence: CDR1 PRHDT, CDR2 FYEKMQ (reference sequence). The CDR3, as DNA: TGTGCCAGCAGCTTCAGGGGCGAGAACACTGAAGCTTTCTTT. It encodes CASSFRGENTEAFF.

The chain links TRBV6-6 to TRBJ1-2; D uncertain. V was clipped by 6 bases and J by 5 bases, with 10 bases between them. The CDR3 loop spans 12 amino acids. CDR1 and CDR2 (germline): MNHNY, SVGAGI (reference sequence). CDR3 sequence: CASSQSGYGYTF. The CDR3 region has the DNA TGTGCCAGCAGCCAGTCGGGGTATGGCTACACCTTC.

J is TRBJ1-5 and V is TRBV5-8; the D is unclear. This CDR3 has 15 residues. V lost 0 bases to trimming and J lost 3 bases, with 10 bases between them. The V gene's germline CDR1 is SGHTS and CDR2 YDEGEE. The CDR3, as DNA: TGTGCCAGCAGCTTGGGGCAAAGACACAATCAGCCCCAGCATTTT. Translating it yields CASSLGQRHNQPQHF.

This clone was seen a handful of times. This rearrangement joins TRBV30 to TRBJ1-1; tentatively, D is TRBD1 (6 bases). This CDR3 is 12 amino acids long. Trimming shortened V by 5 bases and J by 4 bases, and 11 bases separated the two germline ends. Germline V gene data show CDR1 as GTSNPN and CDR2 as SVGIG (reference sequence). The CDR3 sequence is CAWGGLGTEAFF. The CDR3 bases are TGTGCCTGGGGGGGCTTGGGCACTGAAGCTTTCTTT.

This clone showed up just once. The chain combines TRBV7-9 with TRBJ1-1, with a weak D call TRBD1 (5 bases). Germline V gene sequence: CDR1 SEHNR, CDR2 FQNEAQ (reference sequence). Trimming left V 5 bases short and J 5 bases short, with 12 bases between. This CDR3 contains 13 residues. CDR3 amino acids: CASSGLGETEAFF. CDR3 nucleotide sequence: TGTGCCAGCAGCGGACTAGGGGAAACTGAAGCTTTCTTT.

The chain carries TRBV6-5 and TRBJ2-7; no clear D. The length of the CDR3 is 11 residues. Germline V gives CDR1 MNHEY, CDR2 SVGAGI. Deletions cut 5 bases from V and 6 bases from J, with 8 bases between. The CDR3 loop reads CASSLKGEQYF. In DNA, the CDR3 is TGTGCCAGCAGTCTAAAGGGCGAGCAGTACTTC.

V gene TRBV19 combines with J gene TRBJ1-5; 11 bases agree with TRBD1. Germline values: CDR1 LNHDA, CDR2 SQIVND (reference sequence). This CDR3 spans 14 amino acids. Germline trimming cut 6 bases from V and 7 bases from J; bases unmatched to any gene: 5. DNA for the CDR3: TGTGCCAGTAGCAAGGGACAGGGGGAACAGCCCCAGCATTTT. Encoded protein: CASSKGQGEQPQHF.

V usage is TRBV9 and J usage is TRBJ1-3, with D perhaps TRBD1 (6 bases). Germline CDR1 reads SGDLS; CDR2 reads YYNGEE. The germline V and J ends were trimmed by 0 bases and 0 bases, with 13 bases remaining between them. The CDR3 has 17 amino acids. The CDR3 region is CASSVGWTVFSGNTIYF. In DNA, the CDR3 is TGTGCCAGCAGCGTAGGGTGGACAGTCTTCTCTGGAAACACCATATATTTT.

The chain has TRBV28 and TRBJ2-7, with D maybe TRBD2 (6 bases). Trimming left V 9 bases short and J 2 bases short, with 8 bases between. This CDR3 has 11 amino acids. Germline CDR1 reads MDHEN; CDR2 reads SYDVKM. The DNA for the CDR3 is TGTGCCAGTAGACTAGCCTACGAGCAGTACTTC. Amino acid sequence: CASRLAYEQYF.

This clone was picked up one time. The V call is TRBV19, the J call TRBJ2-1; a possible D gene is TRBD1 (5 bases). V lost 6 bases, J lost 6 bases, and 9 bases lay in between. Germline CDR1 LNHDA, CDR2 SQIVND (reference sequence). The CDR3 runs to 12 residues. The CDR3 here is CASSGQGNEQFF. As DNA, the CDR3 is TGTGCCAGTAGCGGACAAGGCAATGAGCAGTTCTTC.

The CDR3 DNA sequence: TGTGCCACCAGCAGACAGGGATCTTGGAACACCATATATTTT. Translating gives CATSRQGSWNTIYF. The rearrangement uses TRBV15 and TRBJ1-3, with D possibly matching TRBD1 (5 bases). CDR3 size: 14 residues. V lost 2 bases and J 7 bases, leaving 12 bases between the germline ends. The germline CDR1 and CDR2 sequences are LNHNV and YYDKDF (reference sequence).

This chain links TRBV19 with TRBJ2-6, with TRBD2 matching over 9 bases. Germline V CDR1 and CDR2: LNHDA, SQIVND (reference sequence). The CDR3 is made up of 17 amino acids. Trimming removed 9 bases from V and 1 base from J; junction bases left unmatched: 10. The CDR3 loop reads CASRNSGRASGANVLTF. CDR3 nucleotide sequence: TGTGCCAGCAGAAATAGCGGGAGAGCATCTGGGGCCAACGTCCTGACTTTC. The full variable domain, completed using reference TRBV19 and TRBJ2-6, is DGGITQSPKYLFRKEGQNVTLSCEQNLNHDAMYWYRQDPGQGLRLIYYSQIVNDFQKGDIAEGYSVSREKKESFPLTVTSAQKNPTAFYLCASRNSGRASGANVLTFGAGSRLTVL.

On this clone: Distinct nucleotide sequences in the sample also encode this CDR3. The rearrangement links TRBV15 to TRBJ2-1; D tentatively reads TRBD1 or TRBD2 (5 bases each). The CDR3 sequence is 12 residues long. With 1 base removed from V and 9 bases from J, the gap between germline ends came to 7 bases. Germline V gene data show CDR1 as LNHNV and CDR2 as YYDKDF (reference sequence). The CDR3 protein is CATSRVGGEQFF. The DNA of the CDR3 is TGTGCCACCAGCAGAGTTGGGGGTGAGCAGTTCTTC.

The genes are TRBV5-1 and TRBJ2-3; the match to TRBD1 covers 7 bases. Germline V gene data show CDR1 as SGHRS and CDR2 as YFSETQ. V gave up 0 bases and J gave up 2 bases; unmatched junction bases: 3. The CDR3 sequence is 15 residues long. The CDR3 nucleotides read TGCGCCAGCAGCTTGGGACAGGGAGACACAGATACGCAGTATTTT. It encodes CASSLGQGDTDTQYF.

This clone is a singleton in its sample. As DNA, the CDR3 is TGTGCCAGCAGTTTGGCGGGGGAGCCCTACGAGCAGTACTTC. This translates into CASSLAGEPYEQYF. The rearrangement uses TRBV28 and TRBJ2-7; 7 bases align to TRBD2. V was pared by 3 bases and J by 2 bases, with 4 bases of the junction left unmatched. CDR1 MDHEN and CDR2 SYDVKM come from the germline V gene. CDR3 length equals 14 residues. Based on the CDR3 plus reference TRBV28 and TRBJ2-7, the full variable domain is DVKVTQSSRYLVKRTGEKVFLECVQDMDHENMFWYRQDPGLGLRLIYFSYDVKMKEKGDIPEGYSVSREKKERFSLILESASTNQTSMYLCASSLAGEPYEQYFGPGTRLTVT.

V is TRBV7-6 and J is TRBJ1-2, with D tentatively TRBD1 (6 bases). Germline V gene data show CDR1 as SGHVS and CDR2 as FNYEAQ. V gave up 4 bases and J gave up 7 bases, with 19 bases separating them. This CDR3 spans 15 amino acids. The CDR3 coding sequence is TGTGCCAGCAGCTCAACTAACTCAGGGGTTAGTGGCTACACCTTC. The encoded protein is CASSSTNSGVSGYTF.